This T cell receptor beta chain is from a study of regulatory T cells in long-lasting Graves disease. The time point was: newly diagnosed GD, antithyroid drugs for less than 3 months. RNA extracted from PBMCs served as the sequencing template. The authors built TCR beta libraries using iRepertoire HTBI primers and Arm-PCR of CDR3 regions. TCRdb recomputed calls from the multiplex PCR reads with MiXCR, one row per CDR3 protein. The sample carries roughly 500,000 distinct CDR3 sequences, around 15% recorded once. This clonotype was seen repeatedly, ten times or more. The target antigen is unknown. The CDR3 totals 13 residues. Trimming pared 4 bases from V and 2 bases from J, leaving 11 bases between. The germline V gene has CDR1 SQVTM and CDR2 ANQGSEA. Whole-study results and caveats: Favoring TRBV28, TRBJ1-2 and TRBJ2-5 was a feature seen in persistent disease.

These data were likewise used in another study, on T cells in Graves' hyperthyroidism and ophthalmopathy.

This chain links TRBV29-1 with TRBJ1-2; D gene unclear. The receptor comes from a woman aged 45 to 65 with Graves disease. This specimen was peripheral blood mononuclear cells (PBMCs), taken at new diagnosis, from a patient treated with antithyroid drugs. CDR3 sequence reads: CSVVTSENYGYTF. In DNA form, the CDR3 reads TGCAGCGTTGTGACTTCGGAAAACTATGGCTACACCTTC.